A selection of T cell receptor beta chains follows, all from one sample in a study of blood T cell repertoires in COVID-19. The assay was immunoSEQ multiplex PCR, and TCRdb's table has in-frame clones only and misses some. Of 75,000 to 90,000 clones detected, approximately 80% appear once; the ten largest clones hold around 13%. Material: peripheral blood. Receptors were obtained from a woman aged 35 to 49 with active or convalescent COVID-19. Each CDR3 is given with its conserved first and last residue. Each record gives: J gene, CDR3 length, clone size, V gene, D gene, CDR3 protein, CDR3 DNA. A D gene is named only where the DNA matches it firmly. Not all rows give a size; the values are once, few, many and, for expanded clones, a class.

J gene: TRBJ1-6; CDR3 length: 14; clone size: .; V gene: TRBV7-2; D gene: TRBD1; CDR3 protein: CASSLGTGNSPLHF; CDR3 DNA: TGTGCCAGCAGCTTAGGGACAGGCAACTCACCCCTCCACTTT
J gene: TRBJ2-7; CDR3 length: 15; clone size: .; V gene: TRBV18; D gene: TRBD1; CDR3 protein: CASSLAGTGGHEQYF; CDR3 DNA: TGTGCCAGCTCATTAGCCGGGACAGGGGGGCACGAGCAGTACTTC
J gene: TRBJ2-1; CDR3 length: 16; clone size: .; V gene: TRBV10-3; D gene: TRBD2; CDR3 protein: CAISWFTGTSYNEQFF; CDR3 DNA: TGTGCCATCAGTTGGTTCACCGGGACTAGCTACAATGAGCAGTTCTTC
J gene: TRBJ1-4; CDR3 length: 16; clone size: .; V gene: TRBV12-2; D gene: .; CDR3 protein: CASRLGRDKAREKLFF; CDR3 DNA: TGTGCAAGTCGCTTAGGGAGGGATAAGGCTAGAGAAAAACTGTTTTTT
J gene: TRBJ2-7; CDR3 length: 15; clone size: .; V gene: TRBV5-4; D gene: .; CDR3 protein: CASSSPGHADYEQYF; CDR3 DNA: TGTGCCAGCAGCTCACCGGGACACGCGGACTACGAGCAGTACTTC
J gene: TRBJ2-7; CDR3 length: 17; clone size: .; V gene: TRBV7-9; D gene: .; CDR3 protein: CASGLYRGRGLSYEQYF; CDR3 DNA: TGTGCCAGCGGACTTTATCGGGGCAGGGGTTTATCCTACGAGCAGTACTTC
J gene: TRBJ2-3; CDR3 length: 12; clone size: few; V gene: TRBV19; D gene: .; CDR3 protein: CASSIRGDTQYF; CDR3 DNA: TGTGCCAGTAGTATCAGGGGAGATACGCAGTATTTT
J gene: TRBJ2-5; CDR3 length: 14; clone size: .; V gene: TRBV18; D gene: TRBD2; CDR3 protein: CASSPRSGVETQYF; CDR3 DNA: TGTGCCAGCTCACCAAGGAGCGGGGTGGAGACCCAGTACTTC
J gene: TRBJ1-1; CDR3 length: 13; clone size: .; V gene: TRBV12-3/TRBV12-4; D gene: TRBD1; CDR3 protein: CASSRQGSTEAFF; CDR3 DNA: TGTGCCAGCAGTCGACAGGGGAGCACTGAAGCTTTCTTT
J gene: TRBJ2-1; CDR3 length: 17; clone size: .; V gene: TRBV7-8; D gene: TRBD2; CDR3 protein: CASSQTVLTSGGDEQFF; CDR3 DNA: TGTGCCAGCAGCCAGACGGTTTTGACTAGCGGGGGCGATGAGCAGTTCTTC
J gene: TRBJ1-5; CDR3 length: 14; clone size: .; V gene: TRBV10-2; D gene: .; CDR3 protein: CASSERGWPQPQHF; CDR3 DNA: TGCGCCAGCAGTGAAAGGGGGTGGCCTCAGCCCCAGCATTTT
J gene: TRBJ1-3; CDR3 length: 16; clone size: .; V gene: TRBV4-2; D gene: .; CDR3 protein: CASSQDPVRSGNTIYF; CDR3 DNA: TGTGCCAGCAGCCAAGATCCCGTCCGCTCTGGAAACACCATATATTTT
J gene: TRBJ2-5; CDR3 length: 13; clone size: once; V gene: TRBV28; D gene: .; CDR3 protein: CASSLGLSDTQYF; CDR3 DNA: TGTGCCAGCAGTTTGGGGCTGTCTGATACCCAGTACTTC
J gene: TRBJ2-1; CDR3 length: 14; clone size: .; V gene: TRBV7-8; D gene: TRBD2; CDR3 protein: CASSGSSGYNEQFF; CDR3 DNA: TGTGCCAGCAGTGGCTCTAGCGGCTACAATGAGCAGTTCTTC
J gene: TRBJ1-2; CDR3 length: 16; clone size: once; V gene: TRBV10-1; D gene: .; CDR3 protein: CASSDLNRSPHYGYTF; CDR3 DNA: TGCGCCAGCAGTGACCTTAACAGGTCCCCGCACTATGGCTACACCTTC
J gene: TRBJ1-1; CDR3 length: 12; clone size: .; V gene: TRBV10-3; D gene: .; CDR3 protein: CAISRENTEAFF; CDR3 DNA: TGTGCCATCAGTCGGGAGAACACTGAAGCTTTCTTT
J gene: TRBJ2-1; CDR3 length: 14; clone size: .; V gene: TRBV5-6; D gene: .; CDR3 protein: CASKDSFPSNEQFF; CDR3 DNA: TGTGCCAGCAAGGACTCCTTTCCATCTAATGAGCAGTTCTTC
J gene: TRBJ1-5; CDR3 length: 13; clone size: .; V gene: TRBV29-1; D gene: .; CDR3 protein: CSVGGDGNQPQHF; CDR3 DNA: TGCAGCGTTGGAGGCGATGGGAATCAGCCCCAGCATTTT
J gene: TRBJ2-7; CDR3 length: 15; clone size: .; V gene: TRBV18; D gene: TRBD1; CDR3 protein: CASSPGTGGSYEQYF; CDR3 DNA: TGTGCCAGCTCACCGGGGACAGGGGGCTCGTACGAGCAGTACTTC
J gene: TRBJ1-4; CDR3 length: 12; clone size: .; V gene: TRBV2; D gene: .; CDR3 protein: CASTFSNEKLFF; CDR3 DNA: TGTGCCAGCACTTTCTCTAATGAAAAACTGTTTTTT
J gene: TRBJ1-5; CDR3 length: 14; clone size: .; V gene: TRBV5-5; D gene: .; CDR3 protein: CASSLDTSNQPQHF; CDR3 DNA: TGTGCCAGCAGCTTGGACACTAGCAATCAGCCCCAGCATTTT
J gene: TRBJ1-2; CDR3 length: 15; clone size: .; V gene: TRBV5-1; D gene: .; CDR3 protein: CASSLADSRGYGYTF; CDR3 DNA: TGCGCCAGCAGCTTGGCGGACAGCAGGGGCTATGGCTACACCTTC
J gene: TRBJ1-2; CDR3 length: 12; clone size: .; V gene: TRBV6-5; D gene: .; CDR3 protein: CASVTVELGYTF; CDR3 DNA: TGTGCCAGCGTAACAGTGGAACTCGGCTACACCTTC
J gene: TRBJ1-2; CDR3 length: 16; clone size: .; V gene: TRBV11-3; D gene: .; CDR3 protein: CASSLVPPSFRGGYTF; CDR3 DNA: TGTGCCAGCAGCTTAGTTCCCCCGTCCTTTAGGGGTGGCTACACCTTC
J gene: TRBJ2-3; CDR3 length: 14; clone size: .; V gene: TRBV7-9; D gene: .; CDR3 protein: CASSLSSRTDTQYF; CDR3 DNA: TGTGCCAGCAGCTTATCTTCCAGAACAGATACGCAGTATTTT
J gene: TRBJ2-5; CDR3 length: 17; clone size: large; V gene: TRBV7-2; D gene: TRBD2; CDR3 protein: CASSLAWGLGALETQYF; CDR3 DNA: TGTGCCAGCAGCTTAGCGTGGGGACTAGGGGCATTGGAGACCCAGTACTTC
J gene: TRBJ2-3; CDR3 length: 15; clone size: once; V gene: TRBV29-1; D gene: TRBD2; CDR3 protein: CSVTGTKFDADTQYF; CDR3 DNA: TGCAGCGTCACCGGGACTAAATTTGACGCAGATACGCAGTATTTT
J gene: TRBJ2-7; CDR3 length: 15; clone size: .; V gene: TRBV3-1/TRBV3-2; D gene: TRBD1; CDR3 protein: CASSQEQGVRYEQYF; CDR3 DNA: TGTGCCAGCAGCCAAGAACAGGGGGTACGCTACGAGCAGTACTTC
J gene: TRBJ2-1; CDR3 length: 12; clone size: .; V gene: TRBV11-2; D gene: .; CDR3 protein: CASSLDDNEQFF; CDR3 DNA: TGTGCCAGCAGCTTAGACGACAATGAGCAGTTCTTC
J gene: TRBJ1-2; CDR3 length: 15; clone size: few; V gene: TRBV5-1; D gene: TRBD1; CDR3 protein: CASSSGTANIYGYTF; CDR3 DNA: TGCGCCAGCAGCTCAGGGACAGCAAATATCTATGGCTACACCTTC
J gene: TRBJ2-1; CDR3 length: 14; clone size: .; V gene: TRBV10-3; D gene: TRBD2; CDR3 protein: CAITGLAGGNEQFF; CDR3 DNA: TGTGCCATCACTGGACTAGCGGGTGGGAATGAGCAGTTCTTC
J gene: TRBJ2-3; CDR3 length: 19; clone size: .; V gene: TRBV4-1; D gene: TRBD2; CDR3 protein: CASSQGTIAGSTSTDTQYF; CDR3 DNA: TGCGCCAGCAGCCAAGGGACCATAGCGGGTTCTACTAGCACAGATACGCAGTATTTT
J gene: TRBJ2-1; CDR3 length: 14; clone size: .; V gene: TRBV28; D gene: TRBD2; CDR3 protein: CASSFRGRDNEQFF; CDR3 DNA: TGTGCCAGCAGTTTCCGGGGGAGGGACAATGAGCAGTTCTTC
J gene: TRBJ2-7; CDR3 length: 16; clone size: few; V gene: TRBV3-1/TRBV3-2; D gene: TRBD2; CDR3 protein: CASSQDSASGAYEQYF; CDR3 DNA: TGTGCCAGCAGCCAAGATTCGGCTAGCGGGGCCTACGAGCAGTACTTC
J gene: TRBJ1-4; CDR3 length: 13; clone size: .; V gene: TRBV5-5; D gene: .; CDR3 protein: CASSPGVLGKLFF; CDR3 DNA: TGTGCCAGCAGTCCAGGGGTTCTCGGAAAACTGTTTTTT
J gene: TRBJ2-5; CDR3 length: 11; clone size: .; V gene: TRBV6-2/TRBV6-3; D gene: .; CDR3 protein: CASSLSGTQYF; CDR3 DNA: TGTGCCAGCAGCCTGTCGGGGACCCAGTACTTC
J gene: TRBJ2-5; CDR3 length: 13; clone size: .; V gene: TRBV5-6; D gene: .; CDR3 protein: CASSSAGPQTQYF; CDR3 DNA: TGTGCCAGCAGCTCCGCGGGGCCACAGACCCAGTACTTC
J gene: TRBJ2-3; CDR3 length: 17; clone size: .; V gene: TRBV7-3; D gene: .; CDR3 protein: CASSLMGSGASTDTQYF; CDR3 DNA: TGTGCCAGCAGCTTAATGGGTTCGGGAGCTAGCACAGATACGCAGTATTTT
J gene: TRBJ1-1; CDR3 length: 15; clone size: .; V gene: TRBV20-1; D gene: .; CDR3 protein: CSASGRGGADTEAFF; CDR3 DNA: TGCAGTGCTAGTGGGAGGGGGGGCGCGGACACTGAAGCTTTCTTT
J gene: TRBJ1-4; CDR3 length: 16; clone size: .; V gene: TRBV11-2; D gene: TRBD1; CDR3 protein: CASSLTLGQGYEKLFF; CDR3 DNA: TGTGCCAGCAGCTTAACCTTGGGACAGGGATATGAAAAACTGTTTTTT
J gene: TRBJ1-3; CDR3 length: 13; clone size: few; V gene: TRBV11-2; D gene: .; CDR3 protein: CASSSVSGGTIYF; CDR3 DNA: TGTGCCAGCAGCTCCGTCTCGGGAGGAACCATATATTTT
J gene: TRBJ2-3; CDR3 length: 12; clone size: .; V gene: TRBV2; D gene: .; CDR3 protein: CASSPNTDTQYF; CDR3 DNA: TGTGCCAGCAGCCCAAACACAGATACGCAGTATTTT
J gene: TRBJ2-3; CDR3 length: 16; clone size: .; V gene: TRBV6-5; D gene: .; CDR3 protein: CASSYEAAGTTDTQYF; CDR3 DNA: TGTGCCAGCAGTTACGAGGCGGCGGGGACCACAGATACGCAGTATTTT
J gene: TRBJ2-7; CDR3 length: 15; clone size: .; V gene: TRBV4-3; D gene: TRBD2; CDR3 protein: CASSQHSGISNEQYF; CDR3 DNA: TGCGCCAGCAGCCAGCATAGCGGGATTAGTAACGAGCAGTACTTC
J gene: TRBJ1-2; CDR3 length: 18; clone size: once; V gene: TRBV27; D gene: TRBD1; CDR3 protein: CASSLNRVRGQGANGYTF; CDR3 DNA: TGTGCCAGCAGTTTGAATAGGGTGAGGGGACAGGGGGCTAATGGCTACACCTTC
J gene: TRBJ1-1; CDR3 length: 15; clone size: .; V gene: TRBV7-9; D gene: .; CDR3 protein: CASSSGALFLAQAFF; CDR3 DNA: TGTGCCAGCAGTAGTGGGGCTCTATTCTTGGCCCAAGCTTTCTTT
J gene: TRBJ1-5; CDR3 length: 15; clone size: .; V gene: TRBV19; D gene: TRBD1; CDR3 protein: CASRQGPQGNQPQHF; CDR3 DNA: TGTGCCAGTCGACAGGGGCCGCAGGGAAATCAGCCCCAGCATTTT
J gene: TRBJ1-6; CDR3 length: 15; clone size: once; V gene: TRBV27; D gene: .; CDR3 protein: CASSPRPDSNSPLHF; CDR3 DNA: TGTGCCAGCAGCCCAAGACCGGACTCTAATTCACCCCTCCACTTT
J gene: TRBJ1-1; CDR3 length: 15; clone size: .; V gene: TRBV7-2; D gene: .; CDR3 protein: CASSTYGGGGPEAFF; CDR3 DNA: TGTGCCAGCAGCACATACGGGGGGGGTGGCCCTGAAGCTTTCTTT
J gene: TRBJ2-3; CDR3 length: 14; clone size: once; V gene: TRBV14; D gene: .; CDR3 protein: CASSQREPTDTQYF; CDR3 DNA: TGTGCCAGCAGCCAACGGGAGCCCACAGATACGCAGTATTTT
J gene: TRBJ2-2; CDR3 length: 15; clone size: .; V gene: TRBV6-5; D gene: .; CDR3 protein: CASSYSNRANGELFF; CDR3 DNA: TGTGCCAGCAGTTACTCGAACAGGGCAAACGGGGAGCTGTTTTTT